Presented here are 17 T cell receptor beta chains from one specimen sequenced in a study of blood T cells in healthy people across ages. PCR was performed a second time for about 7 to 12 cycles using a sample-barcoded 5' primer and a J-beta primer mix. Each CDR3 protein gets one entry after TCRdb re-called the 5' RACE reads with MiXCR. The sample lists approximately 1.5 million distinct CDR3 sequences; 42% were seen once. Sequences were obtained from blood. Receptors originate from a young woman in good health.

CDR3: CASSRISSEQFF. Here the CDR3 DNA reads TGTGCCAGCAGCCGGATCTCGAGTGAGCAGTTCTTC. The chain links TRBV7-9 to TRBJ2-1; D is uncertain. Between the trimmed V and J ends, which lost 5 bases and 9 bases, there was a span of 11 bases. Germline V gene lookup returns CDR1 SEHNR and CDR2 FQNEAQ (reference sequence). CDR3 length equals 12 residues.

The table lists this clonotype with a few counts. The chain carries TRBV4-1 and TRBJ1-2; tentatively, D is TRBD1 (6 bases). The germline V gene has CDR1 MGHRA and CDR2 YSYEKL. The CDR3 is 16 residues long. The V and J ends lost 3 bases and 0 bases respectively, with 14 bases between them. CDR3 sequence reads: CASSQDSIQPNYGYTF. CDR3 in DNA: TGCGCCAGCAGCCAGGACAGTATCCAGCCTAACTATGGCTACACCTTC.

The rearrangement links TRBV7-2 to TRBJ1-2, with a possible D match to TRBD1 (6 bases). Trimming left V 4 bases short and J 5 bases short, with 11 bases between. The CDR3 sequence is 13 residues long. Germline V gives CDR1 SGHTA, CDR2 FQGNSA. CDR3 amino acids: CASSYTGPYGYTF. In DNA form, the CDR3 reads TGTGCCAGCAGCTACACAGGGCCTTATGGCTACACCTTC.

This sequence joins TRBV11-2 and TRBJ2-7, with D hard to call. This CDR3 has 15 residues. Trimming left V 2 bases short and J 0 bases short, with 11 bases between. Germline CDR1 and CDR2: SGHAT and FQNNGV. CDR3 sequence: CASSLRLKRSYEQYF. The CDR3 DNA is TGTGCCAGCAGCTTACGGCTCAAGCGCTCCTACGAGCAGTACTTC.

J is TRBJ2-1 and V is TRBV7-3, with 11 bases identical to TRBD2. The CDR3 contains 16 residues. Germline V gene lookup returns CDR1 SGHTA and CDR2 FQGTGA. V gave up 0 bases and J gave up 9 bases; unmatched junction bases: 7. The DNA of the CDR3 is TGTGCCAGCAGCTTAACGCCGGCACTAGCGGGAGTTGAGCAGTTCTTC. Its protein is CASSLTPALAGVEQFF.

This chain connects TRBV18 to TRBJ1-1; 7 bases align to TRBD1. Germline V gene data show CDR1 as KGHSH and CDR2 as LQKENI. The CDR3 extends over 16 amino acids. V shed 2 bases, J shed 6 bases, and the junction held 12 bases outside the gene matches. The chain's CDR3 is CASSPLTGRRGSEAFF. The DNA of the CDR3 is TGTGCCAGCTCACCATTGACAGGGCGCAGGGGCTCTGAAGCTTTCTTT.

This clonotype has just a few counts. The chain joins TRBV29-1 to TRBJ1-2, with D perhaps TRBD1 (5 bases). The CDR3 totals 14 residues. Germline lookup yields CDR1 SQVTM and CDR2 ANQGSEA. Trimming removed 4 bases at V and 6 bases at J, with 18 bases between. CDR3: CSVAGRVDANGYTF. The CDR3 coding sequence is TGCAGCGTTGCGGGACGGGTGGATGCAAATGGCTACACCTTC. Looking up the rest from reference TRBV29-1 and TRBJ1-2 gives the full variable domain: SAVISQKPSRDICQRGTSLTIQCQVDSQVTMMFWYRQQPGQSLTLIATANQGSEATYESGFVIDKFPISRPNLTFSTLTVSNMSPEDSSIYLCSVAGRVDANGYTFGSGTRLTVV.

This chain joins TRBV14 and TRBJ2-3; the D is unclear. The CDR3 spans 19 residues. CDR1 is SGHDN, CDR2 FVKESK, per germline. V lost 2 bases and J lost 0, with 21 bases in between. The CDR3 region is CASSQLAARIDTSTDTQYF. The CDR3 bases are TGTGCCAGCAGCCAACTGGCAGCGCGGATAGATACTAGCACAGATACGCAGTATTTT.

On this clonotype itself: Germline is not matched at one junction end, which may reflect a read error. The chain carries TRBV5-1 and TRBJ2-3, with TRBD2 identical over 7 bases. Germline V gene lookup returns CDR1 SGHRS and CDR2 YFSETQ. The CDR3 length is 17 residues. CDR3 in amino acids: CASSLADWAGELDSQYF. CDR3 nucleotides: TGCGCCAGCAGCTTGGCCGACTGGGCGGGAGAGTTAGATTCGCAGTATTTT.

CDR3 loop: CASSLVGQGALEQFF. The CDR3 coding sequence is TGTGCCAGCAGTTTAGTAGGACAGGGGGCCCTTGAGCAGTTCTTC. This rearrangement joins TRBV12-3 or TRBV12-4 to TRBJ2-1; 11 positions agree with TRBD1. J was trimmed by 9 bases and V by 1 base; bases with no gene match: 5. This CDR3 region has 15 residues.

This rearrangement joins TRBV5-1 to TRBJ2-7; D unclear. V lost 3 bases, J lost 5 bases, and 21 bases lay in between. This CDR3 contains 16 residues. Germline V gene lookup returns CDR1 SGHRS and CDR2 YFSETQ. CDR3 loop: CASSWSDTISRNEQYF. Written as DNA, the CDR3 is TGCGCCAGCAGCTGGTCCGACACGATCTCCCGCAACGAGCAGTACTTC.

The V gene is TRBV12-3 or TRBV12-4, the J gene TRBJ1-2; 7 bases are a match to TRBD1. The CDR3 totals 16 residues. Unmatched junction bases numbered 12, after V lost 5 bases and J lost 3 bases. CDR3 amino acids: CASSTGTAKNHYGYTF. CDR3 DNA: TGTGCCAGCAGTACCGGGACAGCTAAAAACCACTATGGCTACACCTTC.

CDR3 protein: CASSQAPGQEYNEQYF. As DNA, the CDR3 is TGCGCCAGCAGCCAAGCTCCTGGCCAAGAATACAATGAGCAGTACTTC. The rearrangement links TRBV4-3 to TRBJ2-5, with D hard to call. In germline, CDR1 is LGHNA, CDR2 YSLEER. CDR3 size: 16 residues. The V gene lost 1 base and the J gene lost 11 bases, with 23 bases spanning the gap.

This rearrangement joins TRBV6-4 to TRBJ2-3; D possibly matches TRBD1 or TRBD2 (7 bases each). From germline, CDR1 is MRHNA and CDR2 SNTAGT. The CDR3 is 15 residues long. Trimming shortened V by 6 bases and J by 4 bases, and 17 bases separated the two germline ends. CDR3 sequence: CASSPSAGGADTQYF. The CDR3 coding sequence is TGTGCCAGCAGCCCATCCGCAGGGGGGGCAGATACGCAGTATTTT.

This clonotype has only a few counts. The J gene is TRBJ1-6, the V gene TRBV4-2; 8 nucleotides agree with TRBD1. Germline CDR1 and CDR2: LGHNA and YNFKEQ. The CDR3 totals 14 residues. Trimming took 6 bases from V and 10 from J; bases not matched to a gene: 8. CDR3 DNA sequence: TGTGCCAGCAGTCTGGACAGGGATGGCTCACCCCTCCACTTT. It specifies CASSLDRDGSPLHF.

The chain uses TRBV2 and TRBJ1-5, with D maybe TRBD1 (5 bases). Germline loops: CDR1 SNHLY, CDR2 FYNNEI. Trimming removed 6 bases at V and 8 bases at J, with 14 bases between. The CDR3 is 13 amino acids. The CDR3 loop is CASRLQGGEPQHF. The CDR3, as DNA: TGTGCCAGCAGACTCCAGGGAGGGGAGCCCCAGCATTTT.

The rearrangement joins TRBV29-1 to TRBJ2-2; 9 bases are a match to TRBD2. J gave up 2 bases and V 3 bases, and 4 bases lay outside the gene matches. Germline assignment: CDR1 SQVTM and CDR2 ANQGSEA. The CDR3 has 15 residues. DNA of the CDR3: TGCAGCGTTGACGAGCGGGGGGATAACACCGGGGAGCTGTTTTTT. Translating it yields CSVDERGDNTGELFF.